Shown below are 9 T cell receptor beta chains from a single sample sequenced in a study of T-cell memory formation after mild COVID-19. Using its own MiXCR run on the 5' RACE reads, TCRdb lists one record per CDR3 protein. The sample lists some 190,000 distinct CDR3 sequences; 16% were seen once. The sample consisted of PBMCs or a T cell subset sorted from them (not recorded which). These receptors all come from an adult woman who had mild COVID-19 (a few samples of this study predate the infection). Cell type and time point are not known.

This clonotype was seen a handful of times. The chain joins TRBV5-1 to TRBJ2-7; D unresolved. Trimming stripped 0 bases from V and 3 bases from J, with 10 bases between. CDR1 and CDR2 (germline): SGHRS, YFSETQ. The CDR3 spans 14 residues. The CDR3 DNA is TGCGCCAGCAGCTTGGGTTTAGGGAACTACGAGCAGTACTTC. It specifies CASSLGLGNYEQYF.

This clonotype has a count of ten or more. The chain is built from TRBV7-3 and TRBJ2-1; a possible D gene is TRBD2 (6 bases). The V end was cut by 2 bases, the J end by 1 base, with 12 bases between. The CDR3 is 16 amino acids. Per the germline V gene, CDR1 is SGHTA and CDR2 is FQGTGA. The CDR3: CASSLQGGISYNEQFF. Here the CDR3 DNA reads TGTGCCAGCAGCTTACAAGGAGGGATTTCCTACAATGAGCAGTTCTTC.

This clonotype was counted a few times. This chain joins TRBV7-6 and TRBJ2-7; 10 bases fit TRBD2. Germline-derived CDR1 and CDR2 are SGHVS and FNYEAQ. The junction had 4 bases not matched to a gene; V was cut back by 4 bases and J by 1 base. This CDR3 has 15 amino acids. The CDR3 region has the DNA TGTGCCAGCAGCTCCACTAGCGGGACATCCTACGAGCAGTACTTC. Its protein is CASSSTSGTSYEQYF.

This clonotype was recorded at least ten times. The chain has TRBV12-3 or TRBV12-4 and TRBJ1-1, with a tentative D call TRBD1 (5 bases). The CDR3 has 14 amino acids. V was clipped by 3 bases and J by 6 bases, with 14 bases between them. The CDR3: CASSLARGGSEAFF. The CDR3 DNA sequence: TGTGCCAGCAGTTTGGCGCGGGGCGGCTCTGAAGCTTTCTTT.

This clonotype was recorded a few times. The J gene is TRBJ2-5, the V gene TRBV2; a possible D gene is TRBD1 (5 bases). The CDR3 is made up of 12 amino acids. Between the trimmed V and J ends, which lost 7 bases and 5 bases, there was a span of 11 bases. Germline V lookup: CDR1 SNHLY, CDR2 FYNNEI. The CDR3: CASMLAGETQYF. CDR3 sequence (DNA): TGTGCCAGCATGTTAGCAGGGGAGACCCAGTACTTC.

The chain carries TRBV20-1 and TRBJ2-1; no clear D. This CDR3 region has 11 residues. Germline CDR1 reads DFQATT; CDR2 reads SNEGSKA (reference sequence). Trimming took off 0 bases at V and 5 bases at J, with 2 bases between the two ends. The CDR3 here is CSAREDNEQFF. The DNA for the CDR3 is TGCAGTGCTAGAGAGGACAATGAGCAGTTCTTC.

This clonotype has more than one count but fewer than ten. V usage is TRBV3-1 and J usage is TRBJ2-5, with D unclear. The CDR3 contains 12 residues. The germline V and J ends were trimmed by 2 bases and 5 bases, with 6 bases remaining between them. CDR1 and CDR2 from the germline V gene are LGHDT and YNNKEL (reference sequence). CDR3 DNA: TGTGCCAGCAGCCAATTCAGGGAGACCCAGTACTTC. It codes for CASSQFRETQYF.

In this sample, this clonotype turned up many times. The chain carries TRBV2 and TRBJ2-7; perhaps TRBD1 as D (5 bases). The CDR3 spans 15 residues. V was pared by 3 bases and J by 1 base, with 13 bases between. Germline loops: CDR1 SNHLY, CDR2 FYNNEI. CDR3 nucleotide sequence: TGTGCCAGCAGTGATTTGGGGCCTTCTTCCTACGAGCAGTACTTC. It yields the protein CASSDLGPSSYEQYF. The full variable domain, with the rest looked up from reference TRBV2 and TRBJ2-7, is EPEVTQTPSHQVTQMGQEVILRCVPISNHLYFYWYRQILGQKVEFLVSFYNNEISEKSEIFDDQFSVERPDGSNFTLKIRSTKLEDSAMYFCASSDLGPSSYEQYFGPGTRLTVT.

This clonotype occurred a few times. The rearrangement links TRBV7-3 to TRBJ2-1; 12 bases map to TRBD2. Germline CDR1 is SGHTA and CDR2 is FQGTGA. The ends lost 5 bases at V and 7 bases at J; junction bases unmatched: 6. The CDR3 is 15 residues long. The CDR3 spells CASSQTSGGFNEQFF. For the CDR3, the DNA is TGTGCCAGCAGCCAGACTAGCGGGGGATTTAATGAGCAGTTCTTC.